This T cell receptor beta chain was sequenced in a study of blood T cell repertoires in COVID-19. Trimming took off 8 bases at V and 5 bases at J, with 9 bases between the two ends. Germline CDR1 reads SNHLY; CDR2 reads FYNNEI. This CDR3 spans 11 amino acids. Assay used: immunoSEQ multiplex PCR; TCRdb lists only in-frame clones, some missing. The table records 49,000 or so clones, over 75% of them present only once. The TCR originated in a man aged 50-60 years with active COVID-19. Source material: peripheral blood. The rearrangement joins TRBV2 to TRBJ2-5; D is unresolved. This CDR3 is CASHAEETQYF. The CDR3 nucleotides are TGTGCCAGCCACGCCGAGGAGACCCAGTACTTC. The full variable domain, with the rest looked up from reference TRBV2 and TRBJ2-5, is EPEVTQTPSHQVTQMGQEVILRCVPISNHLYFYWYRQILGQKVEFLVSFYNNEISEKSEIFDDQFSVERPDGSNFTLKIRSTKLEDSAMYFCASHAEETQYFGPGTRLLVL.